The following is a T cell receptor (beta chain) sequence with its context. These data are taken from a study of technical replicates of blood from a handful of donors. The table came from immunoSEQ multiplex PCR; TCRdb's copy has only in-frame clones and leaves some out. This repertoire shows almost 65,000 clones, around 86% found once; its top ten account for 5.1%. This CDR3 has 15 residues. The V end was cut by 1 base, the J end by 6 bases, with 15 bases between. From germline, CDR1 is SGHTA and CDR2 FQGNSA. Specimen: PBMCs. The clonotype was recovered from a human donor in good health. Some clones in this sample may be carry-over from other donors' samples. The rearrangement links TRBV7-2 to TRBJ1-1; maybe TRBD1 (5 bases). This CDR3 is CASSLVEGIWAEAFF. DNA of the CDR3: TGTGCCAGCAGCTTAGTGGAGGGGATCTGGGCTGAAGCTTTCTTT.